These 25 T cell receptor beta chains originate from one sample sequenced in a study of cytomegalovirus exposure and HLA in healthy donors (dated by TCRdb to about 2017). The library was made by the immunoSEQ multiplex PCR assay. A mixture of 60 forward primers for TCR Vbeta segments and 13 reverse primers for TCR Jbeta segments was used in the multiplex PCR. Here the immuneACCESS table is served through TCRdb, limited to in-frame sequences with V and J called. Missing clones are a known gap in these copies; in checked studies unresolved V genes cover under half, and the rest lacks a known reason. The sample records about 130,000 clones, 83% of which are singletons. Approximately 3.6% of the sample belongs to the ten largest clones. The sample comprised PBMCs. The receptor set was obtained from a woman aged 40 to 50 in good health and CMV-seropositive.

The chain joins TRBV5-1 to TRBJ2-7, with TRBD2 matching 8 bases. Germline CDR1 SGHRS, CDR2 YFSETQ. After removal of 5 bases from V and 5 bases from J, the junction contained 6 bases not matched to a gene. The CDR3 length is 13 residues. As DNA, the CDR3 is TGCGCCAGCAGAGAGCGGGGGACGAACGAGCAGTACTTC. It encodes CASRERGTNEQYF.

The CDR3 DNA reads TGTGCCTGGAGTACAGGAAGGGAAGCTTTCTTT. Amino acid sequence: CAWSTGREAFF. V gene TRBV30 combines with J gene TRBJ1-1; possible D gene TRBD1, 5 bases. Germline V lookup: CDR1 GTSNPN, CDR2 SVGIG (reference sequence). The CDR3 is 11 residues long. V gave up 2 bases and J gave up 8 bases, with 9 bases separating them.

This rearrangement joins TRBV11-2 to TRBJ1-2; 10 positions match TRBD1. The CDR3 is made up of 15 amino acids. Per the germline V gene, CDR1 is SGHAT and CDR2 is FQNNGV. Unmatched junction bases numbered 7, after V lost 5 bases and J lost 4 bases. In nucleotides, the CDR3 is TGTGCCAGCAGCCGTAGGGGACAGGGGAGCTATGGCTACACCTTC. This translates into CASSRRGQGSYGYTF.

The chain recombines TRBV6-4 with TRBJ2-1, with 9 bases matching TRBD1. The CDR3 has 15 residues. CDR1 and CDR2 (germline): MRHNA, SNTAGT. J gave up 10 bases and V 6 bases, and 13 bases lay outside the gene matches. The CDR3 coding sequence is TGTGCCAGCAGGCTTGAGGACAGGGGACTTGGAGAGCAGTTCTTC. This codes for CASRLEDRGLGEQFF.

V usage is TRBV14 and J usage is TRBJ2-5; a possible D gene is TRBD1 (5 bases). The CDR3 runs to 18 residues. Looked up from germline, CDR1 is SGHDN and CDR2 is FVKESK. Trimming left V 2 bases short and J 2 bases short, with 21 bases between. CDR3 in DNA: TGTGCCAGCAGCCAATTATTTACAGGAGCTAGTCTGCAAGAGACCCAGTACTTC. Translation: CASSQLFTGASLQETQYF.

The chain joins TRBV18 to TRBJ1-1, with 9 bases aligning to TRBD1. The germline CDR1 and CDR2 sequences are KGHSH and LQKENI. This CDR3 comprises 19 residues. V gave up 6 bases and J gave up 7 bases; unmatched junction bases: 24. The CDR3 loop is CASSKKKDRGPYLLGEAFF. Here the CDR3 DNA reads TGTGCCAGCTCCAAGAAAAAGGACAGGGGCCCATATTTGTTGGGTGAAGCTTTCTTT.

This clone was seen more than once but under ten times. CDR3 protein: CAISESVAGGGELFF. As DNA, the CDR3 is TGTGCCATCAGTGAGTCCGTAGCGGGAGGCGGGGAGCTGTTTTTT. The V and J genes are TRBV10-3 and TRBJ2-2, with TRBD2 matching over 10 bases. The V gene end was trimmed by 0 bases and the J gene end by 7 bases; junction bases not matched to a gene: 2. Germline V gene sequence: CDR1 ENHRY, CDR2 SYGVKD. This CDR3 region has 15 residues.

The chain uses TRBV7-9 and TRBJ1-3; no clear D. CDR1 and CDR2 (germline): SEHNR, FQNEAQ (reference sequence). The CDR3 covers 13 residues. The V gene lost 5 bases and the J gene lost 4 bases, with 9 bases spanning the gap. The CDR3 nucleotides read TGTGCCAGCAGCCGAATAACAGGAAACACCATATATTTT. Translating gives CASSRITGNTIYF.

The rearrangement uses TRBV2 and TRBJ1-5, with TRBD1 matching over 7 bases. Unmatched junction bases numbered 12, after V lost 9 bases and J lost 4 bases. Germline V gives CDR1 SNHLY, CDR2 FYNNEI. The CDR3 is 15 residues long. The CDR3 DNA is TGTGCCAGTAAAGGACAGGCCGATCGTAATCAGCCCCAGCATTTT. This translates into CASKGQADRNQPQHF.

This chain links TRBV5-1 with TRBJ2-6; 9 nucleotides match TRBD2. With 5 bases clipped from V and 0 bases from J, the junction kept 12 bases outside the gene matches. The germline V gene encodes CDR1 SGHRS and CDR2 YFSETQ. This CDR3 is 19 amino acids long. CDR3: CASSPFSSGTTSGANVLTF. The CDR3 nucleotides are TGCGCCAGCAGTCCCTTTTCTAGCGGGACGACCTCTGGGGCCAACGTCCTGACTTTC.

This chain connects TRBV19 to TRBJ1-5, with D tentatively TRBD1 (5 bases). Trimming removed 4 bases at V and 5 bases at J, with 9 bases between. Germline V CDR1 and CDR2: LNHDA, SQIVND (reference sequence). CDR3 size: 13 residues. This CDR3 is CASSSGGYQPQHF. DNA for the CDR3: TGTGCCAGTAGTAGCGGGGGGTATCAGCCCCAGCATTTT.

The chain recombines TRBV7-3 with TRBJ2-7; a weak D match, TRBD2 (7 bases). This CDR3 spans 16 amino acids. Per germline, CDR1 SGHTA and CDR2 FQGTGA. With 1 base removed from V and 0 bases from J, the gap between germline ends came to 13 bases. The chain's CDR3 is CASSLRGRGSSYEQYF. CDR3 DNA sequence: TGTGCCAGCAGCTTAAGGGGGAGGGGGAGCTCCTACGAGCAGTACTTC.

This sequence joins TRBV11-2 and TRBJ2-1; D gene uncertain. V was cut by 5 bases and J by 9 bases, with 11 bases left in between. Germline V CDR1 and CDR2: SGHAT, FQNNGV. The CDR3 totals 12 residues. CDR3 loop: CASSPANVEQFF. The CDR3 DNA reads TGTGCCAGCAGCCCCGCGAACGTTGAGCAGTTCTTC.

The chain carries TRBV5-6 and TRBJ1-1; D remains ambiguous. The germline CDR1 and CDR2 sequences are SGHDT and YYEEEE. V gave up 6 bases and J gave up 1 base, with 10 bases separating them. CDR3 size: 13 residues. This CDR3 reads CASNEHQNTEAFF. The CDR3 nucleotides are TGTGCCAGCAATGAACACCAGAACACTGAAGCTTTCTTT.

The genes are TRBV27 and TRBJ1-4, with 9 bases aligning to TRBD1. There are 14 residues in the CDR3. With 5 bases clipped from V and 7 bases from J, the junction kept 5 bases outside the gene matches. The germline V gene encodes CDR1 MNHEY and CDR2 SMNVEV (reference sequence). The CDR3 region is CASSRDRDIEKLFF. CDR3 DNA: TGTGCCAGCAGTCGGGACAGGGACATTGAAAAACTGTTTTTT.

The chain has TRBV6-1 and TRBJ1-2; D gene uncertain. Trimming stripped 0 bases from V and 4 bases from J, with 12 bases between. Per germline, CDR1 MNHNS and CDR2 SASEGT. This CDR3 spans 15 amino acids. The CDR3 spells CASSEAGEQAYGYTF. In DNA form, the CDR3 reads TGTGCCAGCAGTGAAGCCGGGGAGCAGGCCTATGGCTACACCTTC.

The J gene is TRBJ2-2, the V gene TRBV7-9, with 10 bases that match TRBD2. V was clipped by 5 bases and J by 6 bases; unmatched bases: 18. CDR3 size: 19 residues. Germline assignment: CDR1 SEHNR and CDR2 FQNEAQ (reference sequence). The CDR3 DNA reads TGTGCCAGCAGCCGCAAGGCGGGATTTAGCGGGAGGATCGCCGGGGAGCTGTTTTTT. This sequence encodes CASSRKAGFSGRIAGELFF.

The chain employs TRBV4-1 and TRBJ1-4, with D perhaps TRBD1 (6 bases). Looked up from germline, CDR1 is MGHRA and CDR2 is YSYEKL. V lost 2 bases and J lost 7, with 14 bases in between. The CDR3 runs to 15 residues. The CDR3 region is CASSQLTGNGEKLFF. The CDR3 bases are TGCGCCAGCAGCCAACTTACAGGGAACGGTGAAAAACTGTTTTTT.

This chain uses TRBV9 with TRBJ2-3, with D perhaps TRBD2 (5 bases). Trimming took off 2 bases at V and 3 bases at J, with 13 bases between the two ends. The CDR3 totals 15 residues. Germline-derived CDR1 and CDR2 are SGDLS and YYNGEE. The CDR3: CASSVSATTTDTQYF. The CDR3 bases are TGTGCCAGCAGCGTTAGCGCAACTACTACAGATACGCAGTATTTT.

The chain is built from TRBV7-3 and TRBJ2-7; TRBD2 matches 15 bases. The length of the CDR3 is 15 residues. CDR1 SGHTA and CDR2 FQGTGA come from the germline V gene. The junction had 5 bases not matched to a gene; V was cut back by 5 bases and J by 6 bases. CDR3 sequence: CASSPTGLAGGEQYF. In DNA, the CDR3 is TGTGCCAGCAGCCCAACGGGACTAGCGGGAGGCGAGCAGTACTTC.

V usage is TRBV7-2 and J usage is TRBJ2-3, with D possibly being TRBD2 (5 bases). This CDR3 has 15 residues. CDR1 and CDR2 (germline): SGHTA, FQGNSA. V dropped 4 bases and J dropped 2 bases, with 13 bases sitting between them. The CDR3, as DNA: TGTGCCAGCAGCTACCGAGGGCTAAACACAGATACGCAGTATTTT. It yields the protein CASSYRGLNTDTQYF.

The chain joins TRBV6-6 to TRBJ1-5, with 9 bases identical to TRBD1. Germline CDR1 reads MNHNY; CDR2 reads SVGAGI (reference sequence). V lost 7 bases and J lost 7; bases outside the gene matches: 8. The CDR3 covers 14 residues. This chain's CDR3 is CASTYGQGIQPQHF. CDR3 coding DNA: TGTGCCAGCACCTATGGACAGGGGATACAGCCCCAGCATTTT.

The chain combines TRBV28 with TRBJ1-2; D perhaps matches TRBD1 (5 bases). The CDR3 consists of 14 residues. Germline V gene sequence: CDR1 MDHEN, CDR2 SYDVKM. The ends were cut back, 6 bases at V and 3 bases at J, with 14 bases in the middle. The CDR3 sequence is CASSLLTDYYGYTF. The CDR3 DNA follows: TGTGCCAGCAGCCTTCTGACAGACTACTATGGCTACACCTTC.

The chain carries TRBV4-3 and TRBJ2-3, with 8 bases lining up with TRBD1. Germline trimming cut 4 bases from V and 0 bases from J; bases unmatched to any gene: 6. The CDR3 totals 16 residues. Germline V gene lookup returns CDR1 LGHNA and CDR2 YSLEER. The CDR3 is CASSPWTGTSTDTQYF. In DNA form, the CDR3 reads TGCGCCAGCAGCCCTTGGACAGGGACTAGCACAGATACGCAGTATTTT.

The chain recombines TRBV6-6 with TRBJ2-1; 11 nucleotides agree with TRBD2. The CDR3 is made up of 15 amino acids. Germline values: CDR1 MNHNY, CDR2 SVGAGI (reference sequence). Germline trimming cut 7 bases from V and 7 bases from J; bases unmatched to any gene: 9. The chain's CDR3 is CASTLLAGEVNEQFF. The CDR3 DNA follows: TGTGCCAGCACCCTACTAGCGGGAGAGGTTAATGAGCAGTTCTTC.